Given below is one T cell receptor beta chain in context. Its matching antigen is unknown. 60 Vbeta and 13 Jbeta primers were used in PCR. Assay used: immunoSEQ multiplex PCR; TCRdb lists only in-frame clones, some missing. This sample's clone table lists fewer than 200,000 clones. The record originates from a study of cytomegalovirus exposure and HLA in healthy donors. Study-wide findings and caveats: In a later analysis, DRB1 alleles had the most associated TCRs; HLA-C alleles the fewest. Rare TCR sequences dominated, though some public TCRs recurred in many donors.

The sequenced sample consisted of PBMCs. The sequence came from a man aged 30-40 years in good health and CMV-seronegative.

In DNA form, the CDR3 reads TGTGCCAGCGGCCCGACGGGTTCAACTAATGAAAAACTGTTTTTT. Translated: CASGPTGSTNEKLFF. The chain uses TRBV7-6 and TRBJ1-4; no clear D. Germline assignment: CDR1 SGHVS and CDR2 FNYEAQ. The CDR3 covers 15 residues. V was cut by 8 bases and J by 0 bases, with 13 bases left in between.